This is a list of T cell receptor beta chains from one sample in a study of cytomegalovirus exposure and HLA in healthy donors. TCRdb keeps only in-frame clones here, not all; method: immunoSEQ multiplex PCR. The data hold about 120,000 clones, with 77% observed a single time. The sequenced material came from PBMCs. These receptors were obtained from a man in his forties in good health and CMV-seropositive. The CDR3 runs from the conserved cysteine through the conserved F or W. A D gene is named only where the DNA matches it firmly. Not all rows give a size; the values are once, few, many and, for expanded clones, a class.

clone_size d_call j_call v_call cdr3_length cdr3_nt cdr3_aa
NA TRBD1 TRBJ1-6 TRBV6-1 15 TGTGCCAGCAGGACACAGGGGAATGTTAATTCACCCCTCCACTTT CASRTQGNVNSPLHF
once TRBD2 TRBJ2-3 TRBV5-8 15 TGTGCCAGCCGGGGACCTAGCGGGGGGGCTTATACGCAGTATTTT CASRGPSGGAYTQYF
NA NA TRBJ2-7 TRBV5-1 14 TGCGCCAGCAGCTTGGACGGGAAGTCCTACGAGCAGTACTTC CASSLDGKSYEQYF
NA TRBD1 TRBJ2-1 TRBV27 14 TGTGCCAGCAGTTCCGGACAGGGGGTAGGAGAGCAGTTCTTC CASSSGQGVGEQFF
NA TRBD1 TRBJ2-4 TRBV18 15 TGTGCCAGCTCACCGGCGGGACAGGGGAAAAACATTCAGTACTTC CASSPAGQGKNIQYF
NA NA TRBJ1-6 TRBV27 15 TGTGCCAGCAGTTTAAGGCAGGGAGGTAATTCACCCCTCCACTTT CASSLRQGGNSPLHF
NA TRBD1 TRBJ2-7 TRBV9 14 TGTGCCAGCAGCGGCAGGGGACAGAGCTACGAGCAGTACTTC CASSGRGQSYEQYF
NA NA TRBJ2-5 TRBV29-1 12 TGCAGCGTTTGGCTAGCCAGAGAGACCCAGTACTTC CSVWLARETQYF
few NA TRBJ2-1 TRBV9 15 TGTGCCAGCAGCGTTGGCCTCACAGGCTACAATGAGCAGTTCTTC CASSVGLTGYNEQFF
NA TRBD1 TRBJ2-7 TRBV15 15 TGTGCCACCAGCAGAGAGAGGACAGGGGGAGGAGAGCAGTACTTC CATSRERTGGGEQYF
NA NA TRBJ1-1 TRBV19 13 TGTGCCAGTAGAGATGGGGCCTACACTGAAGCTTTCTTT CASRDGAYTEAFF
few NA TRBJ2-5 TRBV7-8 11 TGTGCCAGCAGCTTAGGAGGGACCCAGTACTTC CASSLGGTQYF
NA NA TRBJ1-1 TRBV6-5 14 TGTGCCAGCAGTTACTCGAGTAACAGGGATGATGCTTTCTTT CASSYSSNRDDAFF
NA NA TRBJ2-7 TRBV28 16 TGTGCCAGCAGCACCGTCGGTAGGGGGGGCGTTTGGGAGCAGTACTTC CASSTVGRGGVWEQYF
NA NA TRBJ2-1 TRBV25-1 14 TGTGCCAGCAGTGATCTCGGGGGGCGGGGTGAGCAGTTCTTC CASSDLGGRGEQFF
once TRBD2 TRBJ2-6 TRBV19 16 TGTGCCAGTACCGCGGGGGGGGAACCTGGGGCCAACGTCCTGACTTTC CASTAGGEPGANVLTF
few NA TRBJ2-7 TRBV6-5 14 TGTGCCAGCAGATTCGCGATGGGGCCCTACGAGCAGTACTTC CASRFAMGPYEQYF
NA TRBD1 TRBJ1-1 TRBV18 13 TGTGCCAGCTCAAGACAGGGTCTGGCTGAAGCTTTCTTT CASSRQGLAEAFF
NA NA TRBJ1-5 TRBV4-3 13 TGCGCCAGCAGCCAAGATGGGCGGGAGCCCCAGCATTTT CASSQDGREPQHF
NA TRBD2 TRBJ2-3 TRBV6-5 15 TGTGCCAGCAAAGTAGGTAGCGGGGGCACAGATACGCAGTATTTT CASKVGSGGTDTQYF
NA TRBD2 TRBJ2-7 TRBV10-3 16 TGTGCCATCAGTGCTCAAACTAGCGGGGGTGCCGGCGAGCAGTACTTC CAISAQTSGGAGEQYF
NA TRBD1 TRBJ1-5 TRBV2 15 TGTGCCAGCAGTGAGGGACAGGGGGTGAATCAGCCCCAGCATTTT CASSEGQGVNQPQHF
NA TRBD1 TRBJ2-5 TRBV5-4 14 TGTGCCAGCAGCACAGGACAGGGGAGGGAGACCCAGTACTTC CASSTGQGRETQYF
once NA TRBJ1-1 TRBV5-1 14 TGCGCCAGCAGCGAAATAATCCCGGAGATAGAAGCTTTCTTT CASSEIIPEIEAFF